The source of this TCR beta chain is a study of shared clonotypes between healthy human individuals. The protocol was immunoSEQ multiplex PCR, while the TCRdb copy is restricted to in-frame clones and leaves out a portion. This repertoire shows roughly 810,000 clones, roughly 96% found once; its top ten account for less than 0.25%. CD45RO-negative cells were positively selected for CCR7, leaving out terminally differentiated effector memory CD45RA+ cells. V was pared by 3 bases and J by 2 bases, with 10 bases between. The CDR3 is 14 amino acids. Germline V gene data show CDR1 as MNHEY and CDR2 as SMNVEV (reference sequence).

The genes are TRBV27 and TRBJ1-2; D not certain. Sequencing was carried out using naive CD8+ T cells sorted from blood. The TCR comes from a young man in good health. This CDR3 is CASSLAGNNYGYTF. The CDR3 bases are TGTGCCAGCAGTTTGGCAGGAAACAACTATGGCTACACCTTC.